This T cell receptor beta chain was profiled in a study of blood T cell repertoires in COVID-19. Study background: PBMCs, B-cell-depleted T cells, or T cells were the source of the cDNA or gDNA that made up the material.

Germline lookup yields CDR1 SGHVS and CDR2 FNYEAQ. V lost 5 bases and J lost 6; bases outside the gene matches: 14. This CDR3 contains 16 residues. Here immunoSEQ multiplex PCR was the method, and the copy in TCRdb shows in-frame clones only, minus some. The sample includes approximately 390,000 clones, over 75% seen only once; the top ten take 2% to 2.5%. What was sequenced was peripheral blood. The chain has TRBV7-6 and TRBJ1-2; 8 bases match TRBD1. The clonotype was recovered from a woman in her sixties with COVID-19, enrolled during active disease. The DNA for the CDR3 is TGTGCCAGCAGCCGTATAACAGGGGGGGAGGGAGATGGCTACACCTTC. This sequence encodes CASSRITGGEGDGYTF.